Detailed here is one TCR beta chain. The antigen is not known. The sample originates from a study of shared clonotypes between healthy human individuals. Whole-study context: CD4 naive and CD4 memory each took three plates per donor, while CD8 naive took two and CD8 memory one.

Study-wide results and limits: Clonotypes that were shared across a handful of donors made up around 5% of naive CD4 clonotypes.

For every subset, genomic DNA was evenly distributed across several immunoSEQ plates. Under the authors' procedure: Junction-only sequences produced by ImmunoSEQ had no quality scores, so filtering differed. The data were produced by immunoSEQ multiplex PCR, yet TCRdb's version contains in-frame clones alone and is incomplete. V and J calls plus clone size are reproduced from that table; the DNA served to infer D and trimming. The sample includes 90,000 to 120,000 clones, around 68% of them seen just once. The sequence derives from a woman aged 30 to 39 in good health. The source material was memory CD8+ T cells sorted from blood. Indicated subset: CD45RO+ cells pooled with CCR7-negative TemRA cells.

CDR3 in DNA: TGCGCCAGCAGCGGTGGACAGGGCAACTACGAGCAGTACTTC. Its translation: CASSGGQGNYEQYF. The chain has TRBV5-1 and TRBJ2-5; 8 positions match TRBD1. The closer fit of TRBJ2-7 to the DNA end suggests the J call may be wrong. The CDR3 length is 14 residues. Per the germline V gene, CDR1 is SGHRS and CDR2 is YFSETQ.